Below, one T cell receptor (beta chain) is given with its context. The data belong to a study of blood T cell repertoires in COVID-19. Overall study context: COVID-19 samples from acute and convalescent phases originated in the United States, Italy and Spain.

Original methodology: Estimation of nucleated cell counts was performed using reference gene primer amplification. Profiling relied on immunoSEQ multiplex PCR, and the TCRdb table lists in-frame clones only, not all of them. V and J calls and clone size follow that table, whereas D and trimming were derived from the DNA. The sample lists about 320,000 clones; 90% were seen once. The CDR3 is made up of 13 amino acids. Between the trimmed V and J ends, which lost 2 bases and 2 bases, there was a span of 7 bases. The germline V gene encodes CDR1 SGHRS and CDR2 YFSETQ. Participants were placed into cohorts based on the clinical history they reported. Before they entered the study, exposed participants had met a COVID-19 case within 2 weeks.

The V call is TRBV5-1, the J call TRBJ1-1; D is ambiguous. This clonotype originated in a young woman who had been exposed to COVID-19. What was sequenced was PBMCs or T cells enriched from blood (not recorded which). As DNA, the CDR3 is TGCGCCAGCAGCTTTGTAGTTAACACTGAAGCTTTCTTT. Protein: CASSFVVNTEAFF.